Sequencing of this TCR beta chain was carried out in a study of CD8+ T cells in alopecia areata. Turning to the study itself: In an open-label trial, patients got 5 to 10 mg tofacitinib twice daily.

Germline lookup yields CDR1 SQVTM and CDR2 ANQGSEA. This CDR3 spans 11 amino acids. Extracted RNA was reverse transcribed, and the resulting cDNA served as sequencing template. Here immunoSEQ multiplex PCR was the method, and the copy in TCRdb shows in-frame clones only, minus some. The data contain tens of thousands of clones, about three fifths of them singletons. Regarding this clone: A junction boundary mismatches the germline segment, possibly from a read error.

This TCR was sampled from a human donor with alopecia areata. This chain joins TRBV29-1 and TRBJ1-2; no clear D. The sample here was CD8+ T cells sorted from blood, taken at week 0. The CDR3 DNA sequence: TGCAGTATTTATGAATCCTATGGCTATACCTTC. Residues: CSIYESYGYTF.